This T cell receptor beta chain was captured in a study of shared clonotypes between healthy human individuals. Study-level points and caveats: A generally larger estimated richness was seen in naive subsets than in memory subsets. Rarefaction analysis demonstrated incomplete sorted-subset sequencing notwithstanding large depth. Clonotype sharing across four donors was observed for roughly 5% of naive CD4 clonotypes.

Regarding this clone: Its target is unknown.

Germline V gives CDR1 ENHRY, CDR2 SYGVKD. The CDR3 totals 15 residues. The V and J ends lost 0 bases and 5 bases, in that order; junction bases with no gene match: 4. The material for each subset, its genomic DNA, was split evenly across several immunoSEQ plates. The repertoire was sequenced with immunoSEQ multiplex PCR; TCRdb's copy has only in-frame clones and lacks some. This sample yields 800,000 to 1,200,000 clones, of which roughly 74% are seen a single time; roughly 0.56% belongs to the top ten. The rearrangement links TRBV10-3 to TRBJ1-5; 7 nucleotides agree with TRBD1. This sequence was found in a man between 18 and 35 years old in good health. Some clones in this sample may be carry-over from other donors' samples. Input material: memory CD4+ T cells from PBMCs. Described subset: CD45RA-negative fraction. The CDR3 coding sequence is TGTGCCATCAGTGAGTCGACAGGGTGGGATCAGCCCCAGCATTTT. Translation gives CAISESTGWDQPQHF.